This TCR beta chain was profiled in a study of T-cell reconstitution after alpha-beta-depleted transplantation in children. Molecular barcoding with unique molecular identifiers was used for the TCRbeta library. TCRdb analysed the PCR reads with MiXCR anew, one entry per CDR3 protein. The table lists around 380,000 distinct CDR3 sequences, about 11% of them singletons. The ends were cut back, 6 bases at V and 4 bases at J, with 10 bases in the middle. This CDR3 has 13 residues. Germline values: CDR1 WSHSY, CDR2 SAAADI. The starting material was PBMCs from the stem cell graft donor, obtained from the stem cell graft. The source of this sequence is a human donor who donated a stem cell graft to a child with acute myeloid leukemia. V usage is TRBV10-2 and J usage is TRBJ1-5, with D maybe TRBD1 (5 bases). CDR3: CASRAGHNQPQHF. For the CDR3, the DNA is TGCGCCAGCAGAGCAGGACATAATCAGCCCCAGCATTTT.